This TCR beta chain is from a study of beta chain features in type 1 diabetes. Study conclusions and caveats: The similarity of naive, central memory and Treg TCRB repertoires appeared greater among patients than among healthy donors. People with Type 1 diabetes carried modestly yet significantly shorter TCRB CDR3s in all four CD4+ subsets.

This clone was observed a handful of times. Antigen unknown. Reverse transcribing all isolated RNA meant expressed TCRB transcripts were sequenced. Clones were sequenced by immunoSEQ multiplex PCR, and TCRdb holds only the in-frame ones, with some missing. The sample holds 250,000 to 350,000 clones, 13% to 15% seen once. Source material: naive CD4+ T cells from blood. The sequence came from a man between 25 and 39 years old with type 1 diabetes.

The CDR3 nucleotides are TGTGCCAGTACCGATCGGGGACAGGAATATGGCTACACCTTC. It specifies CASTDRGQEYGYTF. This chain links TRBV19 with TRBJ1-2, with TRBD1 matching over 8 bases. CDR3 length: 14 residues. J lost 5 bases, V lost 7 bases, and 9 bases had no gene match. Germline V gene sequence: CDR1 LNHDA, CDR2 SQIVND (reference sequence).